These 32 T cell receptor beta chains were sequenced from one sample in a study of cytomegalovirus exposure and HLA in healthy donors (dated by TCRdb to 2015 to 2018). Library method: the immunoSEQ multiplex PCR assay. TCRdb retrieved this table from immuneACCESS and kept in-frame rearrangements only. Not all clones are present; in checked studies, unresolved V genes account for under half, and no reason is known for the remainder. The table for this sample lists about 160,000 clones; approximately 89% of them were counted only once. Over 9% of the sample lies in the top ten. Sequencing was done on a sample of PBMCs. Receptors were obtained from a woman aged 18-29 years in good health and CMV-seropositive.

The chain joins TRBV30 to TRBJ1-5, with D possibly matching TRBD1 (5 bases). Trimming cost V 5 bases and J 0 bases, with 8 bases left between them. Germline loops: CDR1 GTSNPN, CDR2 SVGIG (reference sequence). There are 13 residues in the CDR3. The CDR3 sequence: CAWDDSSNQPQHF. CDR3 in DNA: TGTGCCTGGGACGACAGTAGCAATCAGCCCCAGCATTTT.

The chain recombines TRBV15 with TRBJ2-7; tentatively, D is TRBD1 (6 bases). Germline assignment: CDR1 LNHNV and CDR2 YYDKDF (reference sequence). The germline V and J ends were trimmed by 0 bases and 3 bases, with 15 bases remaining between them. The CDR3 spans 16 residues. CDR3 amino acids: CATSRDIRGGHYEQYF. The CDR3 DNA sequence: TGTGCCACCAGCAGAGATATCAGGGGTGGACACTACGAGCAGTACTTC.

The chain couples TRBV19 to TRBJ2-5, with unresolved D. CDR1 LNHDA and CDR2 SQIVND come from the germline V gene (reference sequence). The V end was cut by 7 bases, the J end by 2 bases, with 11 bases between. CDR3 length: 13 residues. This CDR3 reads CASMVTGQETQYF. The DNA of the CDR3 is TGTGCCAGTATGGTTACGGGTCAAGAGACCCAGTACTTC.

This clone appeared a few times. The rearrangement links TRBV6-5 to TRBJ1-1; no definite D call. Germline V gene lookup returns CDR1 MNHEY and CDR2 SVGAGI. The CDR3 runs 13 residues. V was clipped by 5 bases and J by 3 bases, with 10 bases between them. In DNA form, the CDR3 reads TGTGCCAGCAGTACTCTTTTGGACACTGAAGCTTTCTTT. Amino acid sequence: CASSTLLDTEAFF.

The rearrangement joins TRBV7-3 to TRBJ2-2; D may be TRBD2 (6 bases). V was cut by 6 bases and J by 5 bases, with 13 bases left in between. Germline V CDR1 and CDR2: SGHTA, FQGTGA. This CDR3 contains 14 residues. This chain's CDR3 is CASRPSGPTGELFF. Written as DNA, the CDR3 is TGTGCCAGCAGACCAAGCGGGCCTACCGGGGAGCTGTTTTTT.

V is TRBV19 and J is TRBJ1-1, with 7 bases lining up with TRBD1. This CDR3 has 15 residues. J was trimmed by 0 bases and V by 7 bases; bases with no gene match: 8. Germline V gene data show CDR1 as LNHDA and CDR2 as SQIVND (reference sequence). CDR3 DNA sequence: TGTGCCAGTAAGCCGGACAGGAGTTTGAACACTGAAGCTTTCTTT. It codes for CASKPDRSLNTEAFF.

The CDR3 sequence is CASSLRQGPYEQYF. In DNA form, the CDR3 reads TGTGCCAGCAGCTTACGACAGGGCCCCTACGAGCAGTACTTC. The V call is TRBV7-2, the J call TRBJ2-7; 7 bases are a match to TRBD1. The V segment lost 2 bases and the J segment 2 bases; nucleotides outside the gene matches: 3. This CDR3 is 14 amino acids long. The germline V gene encodes CDR1 SGHTA and CDR2 FQGNSA.

This clone has a handful of counts. The V call is TRBV9, the J call TRBJ1-5; D possibly corresponds to TRBD1 (6 bases). V gave up 3 bases and J gave up 6 bases, with 10 bases separating them. CDR3 length: 13 amino acids. Germline assignment: CDR1 SGDLS and CDR2 YYNGEE. The CDR3 coding sequence is TGTGCCAGCAGCGAAAGGGGGGGTCAGCCCCAGCATTTT. Translated: CASSERGGQPQHF. The whole variable domain, remainder taken from reference TRBV9 and TRBJ1-5, is DSGVTQTPKHLITATGQRVTLRCSPRSGDLSVYWYQQSLDQGLQFLIQYYNGEERAKGNILERFSAQQFPDLHSELNLSSLELGDSALYFCASSERGGQPQHFGDGTRLSIL.

This rearrangement joins TRBV18 to TRBJ2-7; 8 bases agree with TRBD1. This CDR3 region has 15 residues. V shed 4 bases and J 6 bases; nucleotides not matched to a gene: 11. Germline assignment: CDR1 KGHSH and CDR2 LQKENI. The CDR3 spells CASSQAKTGVAEQYF. The CDR3, as DNA: TGTGCCAGCTCACAAGCCAAGACAGGGGTGGCCGAGCAGTACTTC.

This sequence joins TRBV25-1 and TRBJ2-1; D may be TRBD2 (6 bases). In germline, CDR1 is MGHDK, CDR2 SYGVNS. CDR3 size: 13 residues. Trimming removed 6 bases from V and 7 bases from J, with 13 bases in between. CDR3: CASRPSGRNEQFF. The CDR3 nucleotides are TGTGCCAGCAGGCCCTCTGGGAGGAATGAGCAGTTCTTC.

The chain combines TRBV4-3 with TRBJ2-1, with D unresolved. The CDR3 runs 15 residues. CDR1 is LGHNA, CDR2 YSLEER, per germline. The V and J ends lost 0 bases and 0 bases respectively, with 6 bases between them. The CDR3 bases are TGCGCCAGCAGCCAAGATCCAGGCTCCTACAATGAGCAGTTCTTC. It specifies CASSQDPGSYNEQFF.

The V and J genes are TRBV9 and TRBJ2-1; 12 bases align to TRBD2. The germline V gene has CDR1 SGDLS and CDR2 YYNGEE. The trim removed 2 bases at V and 7 bases at J, leaving 4 bases unmatched. The CDR3 totals 15 residues. CDR3 residues: CASSVTSGSWNEQFF. CDR3 nucleotide sequence: TGTGCCAGCAGCGTGACTAGCGGGAGTTGGAATGAGCAGTTCTTC.

The chain joins TRBV15 to TRBJ2-3; a weak D match, TRBD2 (6 bases). Trimming cost V 1 base and J 6 bases, with 20 bases left between them. Germline CDR1 reads LNHNV; CDR2 reads YYDKDF (reference sequence). There are 17 residues in the CDR3. CDR3 residues: CATSRAGLEGVGDTQYF. The CDR3 DNA is TGTGCCACCAGCAGAGCGGGCTTGGAGGGCGTTGGGGATACGCAGTATTTT.

This clone has only one observation. This chain links TRBV11-3 with TRBJ1-1; 10 bases map to TRBD1. Germline V CDR1 and CDR2: SGHNT, YENEEA. J was trimmed by 2 bases and V by 5 bases; bases with no gene match: 5. The CDR3 runs 15 residues. CDR3 coding DNA: TGTGCCAGCAGCCCAGGACAGGGGGTAAACACTGAAGCTTTCTTT. Translation gives CASSPGQGVNTEAFF.

V and J are TRBV2 and TRBJ2-5; D might be TRBD2 (5 bases). There are 14 residues in the CDR3. CDR1 and CDR2 from the germline V gene are SNHLY and FYNNEI. V was shortened by 8 bases and J by 2 bases, with 15 bases between the two germline ends. The CDR3 loop reads CASRADALQETQYF. CDR3 DNA: TGTGCCAGCCGAGCGGACGCTTTACAAGAGACCCAGTACTTC.

The V and J genes are TRBV7-2 and TRBJ2-5; D may be TRBD1 (6 bases). Between the trimmed V and J ends, which lost 5 bases and 1 base, there was a span of 11 bases. Germline values: CDR1 SGHTA, CDR2 FQGNSA. This CDR3 has 14 amino acids. CDR3 sequence: CASSMGHRQETQYF. CDR3 DNA sequence: TGTGCCAGCAGCATGGGACACCGCCAAGAGACCCAGTACTTC.

The chain is built from TRBV27 and TRBJ1-1; 8 bases line up with TRBD1. The CDR3 length is 18 residues. Per germline, CDR1 MNHEY and CDR2 SMNVEV (reference sequence). V shed 8 bases and J 0 bases; nucleotides not matched to a gene: 17. CDR3 region: CASPTTLGTGVLNTEAFF. In nucleotides, the CDR3 is TGTGCCAGCCCTACGACGCTCGGGACAGGAGTCTTGAACACTGAAGCTTTCTTT.

The genes are TRBV9 and TRBJ1-4; D gene uncertain. Trimming pared 0 bases from V and 5 bases from J, leaving 11 bases between. The CDR3 spans 15 residues. CDR1 is SGDLS and CDR2 is YYNGEE in the germline V gene. CDR3 coding DNA: TGTGCCAGCAGCGTAGGGAACAGCTTGAATGAAAAACTGTTTTTT. Its translation: CASSVGNSLNEKLFF.

The genes are TRBV28 and TRBJ1-4, with TRBD1 as a possible D gene (5 bases). Per the germline V gene, CDR1 is MDHEN and CDR2 is SYDVKM. This CDR3 has 14 amino acids. The V end lost 2 bases, the J end lost 6 bases, and 10 bases lay between the germline ends. The CDR3 DNA is TGTGCCAGCAGTTTACTCCAGGGTGATGAAAAACTGTTTTTT. It yields the protein CASSLLQGDEKLFF.

V usage is TRBV27 and J usage is TRBJ2-2; 9 nucleotides agree with TRBD2. Trimming cost V 3 bases and J 3 bases; bases outside gene matches: 5. Germline V lookup: CDR1 MNHEY, CDR2 SMNVEV (reference sequence). CDR3 length: 16 amino acids. This chain's CDR3 is CASSFVAGVYTGELFF. The DNA of the CDR3 is TGTGCCAGCAGTTTCGTAGCGGGAGTATACACCGGGGAGCTGTTTTTT.

The chain uses TRBV19 and TRBJ1-2; 7 nucleotides align to TRBD1. CDR3 length: 16 residues. V dropped 3 bases and J dropped 5; count of bases not matched to a gene: 12. Germline V CDR1 and CDR2: LNHDA, SQIVND (reference sequence). CDR3 protein: CASSIKGGQFLYGYTF. In DNA form, the CDR3 reads TGTGCCAGTAGTATTAAGGGGGGACAGTTCCTATATGGCTACACCTTC.

J is TRBJ2-1 and V is TRBV6-1; D is perhaps TRBD1 (6 bases). V dropped 9 bases and J dropped 3 bases, with 15 bases sitting between them. This CDR3 has 14 residues. Germline V gene data show CDR1 as MNHNS and CDR2 as SASEGT. CDR3 bases: TGTGCCAGTGATAGCAAGGGGGACTACAATGAGCAGTTCTTC. As protein: CASDSKGDYNEQFF.

This clone was detected many times. The chain carries TRBV4-1 and TRBJ1-3; unclear D gene. Trimming removed 0 bases from V and 0 bases from J, with 6 bases in between. The germline V gene encodes CDR1 MGHRA and CDR2 YSYEKL. The CDR3 runs 15 residues. For the CDR3, the DNA is TGCGCCAGCAGCCAAGAAGCCGACTCTGGAAACACCATATATTTT. It encodes CASSQEADSGNTIYF.

This chain connects TRBV6-1 to TRBJ1-3, with TRBD1 matching over 8 bases. After removal of 6 bases from V and 0 bases from J, the junction contained 1 base not matched to a gene. CDR3 length: 14 residues. Germline CDR1 reads MNHNS; CDR2 reads SASEGT. The CDR3 spells CASRTGASGNTIYF. The CDR3 coding sequence is TGTGCCAGCAGGACAGGGGCCTCTGGAAACACCATATATTTT.

The chain couples TRBV10-2 to TRBJ1-2; 12 bases map to TRBD1. The CDR3 consists of 14 residues. V lost 6 bases to trimming and J lost 6 bases; unmatched junction nucleotides: 5. Germline CDR1 WSHSY, CDR2 SAAADI. The CDR3 is CASRGDRGLDGYTF. The CDR3 coding sequence is TGCGCCAGCAGAGGGGACAGGGGGCTCGATGGCTACACCTTC.

This clone was seen only once. As DNA, the CDR3 is TGTGCCTGGAGTGGAGGGTATGGCTACACCTTC. Protein: CAWSGGYGYTF. The chain employs TRBV30 and TRBJ1-2; D ambiguous. The germline CDR1 and CDR2 sequences are GTSNPN and SVGIG (reference sequence). The CDR3 length is 11 residues. Deletions cut 1 base from V and 5 bases from J, with 5 bases between.

This chain links TRBV5-1 with TRBJ2-5; 11 bases are a match to TRBD2. Per the germline V gene, CDR1 is SGHRS and CDR2 is YFSETQ. The CDR3 length is 16 residues. V lost 4 bases to trimming and J lost 10 bases; unmatched junction nucleotides: 15. CDR3 loop: CASSTLGLAGAGDQYF. The CDR3 DNA sequence: TGCGCCAGCAGCACCCTAGGACTAGCGGGCGCTGGGGACCAGTACTTC.

In its sample, this clone was seen once. The chain combines TRBV9 with TRBJ1-1; no reliable D call. With 2 bases removed from V and 3 bases from J, the gap between germline ends came to 8 bases. CDR3 length: 13 amino acids. Germline-derived CDR1 and CDR2 are SGDLS and YYNGEE. CDR3 region: CASSVRADTEAFF. For the CDR3, the DNA is TGTGCCAGCAGCGTGAGGGCGGACACTGAAGCTTTCTTT.

This chain connects TRBV2 to TRBJ2-3; 9 bases agree with TRBD1. V was pared by 2 bases and J by 6 bases, with 9 bases of the junction left unmatched. This CDR3 is 16 amino acids long. Germline lookup yields CDR1 SNHLY and CDR2 FYNNEI. Written as DNA, the CDR3 is TGTGCCAGCAGTGAATTAGGACAGGGGAGTTTCGATACGCAGTATTTT. Translation: CASSELGQGSFDTQYF.

The J gene is TRBJ2-5, the V gene TRBV2; maybe TRBD2 (6 bases). The V end lost 5 bases, the J end lost 3 bases, and 13 bases lay between the germline ends. CDR1 is SNHLY and CDR2 is FYNNEI in the germline V gene. The CDR3 consists of 14 residues. The CDR3 protein is CASSWEAAKETQYF. CDR3 DNA sequence: TGTGCCAGCAGTTGGGAGGCTGCCAAAGAGACCCAGTACTTC.

This chain uses TRBV7-2 with TRBJ1-5, with D unresolved. Deletions cut 3 bases from V and 10 bases from J, with 22 bases between. This CDR3 spans 16 amino acids. Germline CDR1 and CDR2: SGHTA and FQGNSA. The CDR3 DNA is TGTGCCAGCAGCTTCGTACCTGAACCCCACCATGGCCCCCAGCATTTT. Translated, it gives CASSFVPEPHHGPQHF.

The J gene is TRBJ1-2, the V gene TRBV5-1, with D hard to call. This CDR3 is built from 14 residues. Trimming cost V 3 bases and J 2 bases, with 11 bases left between them. CDR1 is SGHRS and CDR2 is YFSETQ in the germline V gene. CDR3 nucleotides: TGCGCCAGCAGCTCGGTCCCCGAAAACTATGGCTACACCTTC. Translated, it gives CASSSVPENYGYTF.